These 4 T cell receptor beta chains came from one sample sequenced in a study of blood T cell repertoires in COVID-19. Only in-frame clones appear in the TCRdb table, and some are missing; sequencing was by immunoSEQ multiplex PCR. The repertoire consists of about 100,000 clones, with about 86% occurring once and the leading ten covering less than 9%. Specimen: peripheral blood. The receptors stem from a man between 60 and 75 years old with acute or convalescent COVID-19.

The chain recombines TRBV7-9 with TRBJ1-2; 9 bases match TRBD1. From germline, CDR1 is SEHNR and CDR2 FQNEAQ (reference sequence). The CDR3 is made up of 14 amino acids. J was trimmed by 3 bases and V by 3 bases; bases with no gene match: 2. CDR3 residues: CASSLGQGDYGYTF. CDR3 DNA: TGTGCCAGCAGCTTGGGACAGGGAGACTATGGCTACACCTTC.

The rearrangement uses TRBV21-1 and TRBJ1-5; TRBD1 is the table's D call and was not checked against the DNA. TRBV21-1 counts as a pseudogene. This CDR3 spans 16 amino acids. The CDR3 DNA follows: TGTGCCAGCAGCAGAAAGCACAGGGTACGCAATCAGCCCCAGCATTTT. This sequence encodes CASSRKHRVRNQPQHF.

The chain couples TRBV10-1 to TRBJ1-2; D is possibly TRBD1 (6 bases). Germline CDR1 reads WNHNN; CDR2 reads SYGVQD (reference sequence). The CDR3 is 13 amino acids. V shed 4 bases and J shed 2 bases, with 8 bases lying between them. CDR3 DNA sequence: TGCGCCAGCAGTGTGGACAGAAACTATGGCTACACCTTC. Its translation is CASSVDRNYGYTF.

This clone came up once. The chain is built from TRBV5-5 and TRBJ2-2, with 10 positions matching TRBD2. Germline V gene sequence: CDR1 SGHKS, CDR2 YYEKEE (reference sequence). V dropped 6 bases and J dropped 3; count of bases not matched to a gene: 5. The CDR3 contains 15 residues. The CDR3 loop is CASTPGLADTGELFF. As DNA, the CDR3 is TGTGCCAGCACCCCCGGACTAGCGGACACCGGGGAGCTGTTTTTT.